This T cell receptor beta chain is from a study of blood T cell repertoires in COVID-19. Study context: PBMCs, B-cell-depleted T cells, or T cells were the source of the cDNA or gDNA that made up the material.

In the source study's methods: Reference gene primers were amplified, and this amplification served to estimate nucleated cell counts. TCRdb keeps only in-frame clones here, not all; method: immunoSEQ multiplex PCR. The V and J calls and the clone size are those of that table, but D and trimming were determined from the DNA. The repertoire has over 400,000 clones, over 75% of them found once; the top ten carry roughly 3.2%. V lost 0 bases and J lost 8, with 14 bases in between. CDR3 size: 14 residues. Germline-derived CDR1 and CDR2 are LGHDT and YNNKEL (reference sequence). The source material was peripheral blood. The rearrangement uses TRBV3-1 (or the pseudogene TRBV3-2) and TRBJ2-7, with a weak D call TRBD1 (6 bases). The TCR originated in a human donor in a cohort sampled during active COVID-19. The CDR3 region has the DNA TGTGCCAGCAGCCAAGAGGGGGCGCAAAAACAGCAGTACTTC. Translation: CASSQEGAQKQQYF.